The 10 T cell receptor beta chains below come from one sample, sequenced in a study of T cells in Graves' hyperthyroidism and ophthalmopathy. The TCR beta CDR3 regions underwent amplification using RNA transcripts as the source. HTBI primers were employed in a first-round RT-PCR of the TCR CDR3. TCRdb recomputed calls from the multiplex PCR reads with MiXCR, one row per CDR3 protein. The data contain around 520,000 distinct CDR3 sequences, 24% of them singletons. The sequenced sample was blood. The receptors come from a woman aged 25-40 years with Graves' ophthalmopathy.

This clonotype was counted many times. The CDR3 sequence is CASSAGEKSYTF. The DNA for the CDR3 is TGTGCCAGCAGCGCAGGGGAGAAGAGCTACACCTTC. This chain joins TRBV28 and TRBJ1-2; D is perhaps TRBD1 (6 bases). Germline values: CDR1 MDHEN, CDR2 SYDVKM. This CDR3 has 12 amino acids. The ends were cut back, 6 bases at V and 9 bases at J, with 14 bases in the middle.

This clonotype was seen a few times. This rearrangement joins TRBV7-9 to TRBJ2-5; tentatively, D is TRBD1 (6 bases). Per the germline V gene, CDR1 is SEHNR and CDR2 is FQNEAQ (reference sequence). Trimming stripped 5 bases from V and 0 bases from J, with 13 bases between. This CDR3 is built from 15 residues. CDR3 loop: CASSDSRGYQETQYF. The CDR3 DNA is TGTGCCAGCAGCGACTCCAGGGGCTACCAAGAGACCCAGTACTTC.

At least ten counts were recorded for this clonotype. The chain links TRBV20-1 to TRBJ2-2; D is unresolved. The CDR3 totals 15 residues. The V and J ends lost 0 bases and 4 bases respectively, with 12 bases between them. Germline V CDR1 and CDR2: DFQATT, SNEGSKA (reference sequence). CDR3 region: CSARDSAGATGELFF. The CDR3 DNA sequence: TGCAGTGCTAGAGATTCAGCAGGTGCCACCGGGGAGCTGTTTTTT.

The chain employs TRBV10-3 and TRBJ2-6; D remains unclear. Germline CDR1 and CDR2: ENHRY and SYGVKD. V gave up 2 bases and J gave up 1 base, with 6 bases separating them. This CDR3 comprises 15 residues. Here the CDR3 DNA reads TGTGCCATCAGTGAGGACGGATCTGGGGCCAACGTCCTGACTTTC. It encodes CAISEDGSGANVLTF.

This clonotype was detected many times. V is TRBV2 and J is TRBJ1-5, with 9 bases lining up with TRBD1. Germline CDR1 and CDR2: SNHLY and FYNNEI. V shed 4 bases, J shed 6 bases, and the junction held 4 bases outside the gene matches. The CDR3 runs 14 residues. CDR3 sequence (DNA): TGTGCCAGCAGTGGAGGGACAGGGTCTCAGCCCCAGCATTTT. Encoded protein: CASSGGTGSQPQHF.

This clonotype has just a few counts. V gene TRBV5-5 combines with J gene TRBJ1-5; D perhaps matches TRBD1 (6 bases). Deletions cut 2 bases from V and 6 bases from J, with 15 bases between. Germline-derived CDR1 and CDR2 are SGHKS and YYEKEE (reference sequence). CDR3 length equals 15 residues. This CDR3 reads CASSFGGGGTQPQHF. CDR3 in DNA: TGTGCCAGCAGCTTTGGGGGCGGCGGGACTCAGCCCCAGCATTTT.

This clonotype was seen a few times. This chain joins TRBV2 and TRBJ2-5, with D maybe TRBD2 (5 bases). The CDR3 runs 13 residues. V gave up 8 bases and J gave up 5 bases, with 15 bases separating them. The V gene's germline CDR1 is SNHLY and CDR2 FYNNEI. The DNA of the CDR3 is TGTGCCAGCTGTATCGGACTGCGGGAGACCCAGTACTTC. It is translated as CASCIGLRETQYF.

This clonotype was detected once. The CDR3 carries no conserved terminal phenylalanine or tryptophan, so it likely arises from a read error. This chain uses TRBV7-9 with TRBJ1-1; TRBD1 agrees at 8 bases. Per germline, CDR1 SEHNR and CDR2 FQNEAQ (reference sequence). V lost 6 bases to trimming and J lost 1 base; unmatched junction nucleotides: 4. The CDR3 extends over 14 amino acids. The CDR3 is CASRRDRGNTEAFY. As DNA, the CDR3 is TGTGCCAGCAGACGAGACAGGGGGAACACTGAAGCTTTCTAT.

This clonotype appeared many times. The V and J genes are TRBV2 and TRBJ2-5; 9 nucleotides match TRBD1. Unmatched junction bases numbered 6, after V lost 3 bases and J lost 7 bases. CDR3 length: 14 residues. Germline V gene data show CDR1 as SNHLY and CDR2 as FYNNEI. The DNA for the CDR3 is TGTGCCAGCAGTGATTGGGACAGGGTTCTGACCCAGTACTTC. This codes for CASSDWDRVLTQYF.

The rearrangement links TRBV12-3 or TRBV12-4 to TRBJ1-5; 7 nucleotides match TRBD1. The length of the CDR3 is 16 residues. V lost 5 bases to trimming and J lost 2 bases; unmatched junction nucleotides: 9. CDR3: CASSPLTGHGNQPQHF. The CDR3 DNA reads as TGTGCCAGCAGTCCGTTGACAGGGCATGGCAATCAGCCCCAGCATTTT.